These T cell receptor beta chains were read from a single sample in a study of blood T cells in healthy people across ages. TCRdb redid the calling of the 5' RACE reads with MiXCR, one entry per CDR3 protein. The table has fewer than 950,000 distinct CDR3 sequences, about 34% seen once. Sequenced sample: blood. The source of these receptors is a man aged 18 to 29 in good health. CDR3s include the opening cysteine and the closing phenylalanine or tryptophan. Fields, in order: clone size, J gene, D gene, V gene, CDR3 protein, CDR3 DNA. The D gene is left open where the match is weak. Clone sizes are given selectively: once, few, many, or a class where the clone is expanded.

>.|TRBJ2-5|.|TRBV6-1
CASSSGGTVQETQYF
TGTGCCAGCAGTTCCGGGGGGACAGTACAAGAGACCCAGTACTTC
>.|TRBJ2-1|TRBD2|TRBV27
CASSTAGGRYNEQFF
TGTGCCAGCAGTACAGCGGGGGGAAGGTACAATGAGCAGTTCTTC
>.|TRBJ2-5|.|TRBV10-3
CAISLREKETQYF
TGTGCCATCAGTCTGCGGGAAAAAGAGACCCAGTACTTC
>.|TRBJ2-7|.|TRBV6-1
CASSTTGTKHYEQYF
TGTGCCAGCAGTACAACAGGGACTAAGCACTACGAGCAGTACTTC
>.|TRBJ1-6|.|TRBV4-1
CASSPIGPRDSPLHF
TGCGCCAGCAGCCCCATCGGCCCAAGAGATTCACCCCTCCACTTT
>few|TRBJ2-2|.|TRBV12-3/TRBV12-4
CASPTPGGGELFF
TGTGCCAGCCCGACTCCCGGCGGCGGGGAGCTGTTTTTT
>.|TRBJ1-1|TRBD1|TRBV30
CAWSGQGARTEAFF
TGTGCCTGGAGTGGGCAGGGGGCGAGAACTGAAGCTTTCTTT
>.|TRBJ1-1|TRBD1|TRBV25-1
CASSVTGTENTEAFF
TGTGCCAGCAGTGTCACCGGGACAGAGAACACTGAAGCTTTCTTT
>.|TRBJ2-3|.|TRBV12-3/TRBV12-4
CASSFRERDTQYF
TGTGCCAGCAGTTTCCGGGAAAGGGATACGCAGTATTTT
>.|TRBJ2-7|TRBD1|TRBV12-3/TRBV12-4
CASGPGQNYEQYF
TGTGCCAGCGGTCCGGGACAGAACTACGAGCAGTACTTC
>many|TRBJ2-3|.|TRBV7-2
CASSWNTGDTQYF
TGTGCCAGCAGCTGGAACACTGGAGATACGCAGTATTTT
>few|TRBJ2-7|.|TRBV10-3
CAISLDGYEQYF
TGTGCCATCAGCCTGGACGGCTACGAGCAGTACTTC
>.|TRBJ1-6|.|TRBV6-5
CASSYLRGDSPLHF
TGTGCCAGCAGTTACCTACGGGGTGATTCACCCCTCCACTTT
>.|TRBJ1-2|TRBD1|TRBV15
CATSKSTGDLRGYTF
TGTGCCACCAGCAAGTCGACAGGGGATCTGAGGGGCTACACCTTC
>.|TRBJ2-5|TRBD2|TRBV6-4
CASSDASGGANEQYF
TGTGCCAGCAGTGACGCTAGCGGGGGGGCCAATGAGCAGTACTTC
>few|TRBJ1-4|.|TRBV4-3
CASSQDRGPDNEKLFF
TGCGCCAGCAGCCAAGATAGGGGACCGGATAATGAAAAACTGTTTTTT
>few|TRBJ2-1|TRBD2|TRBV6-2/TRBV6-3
CASSVTSGNEQFF
TGTGCCAGCAGTGTAACTAGCGGGAATGAGCAGTTCTTC
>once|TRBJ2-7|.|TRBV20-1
CSARVEGYYVEQYF
TGCAGTGCTAGAGTGGAGGGGTACTACGTCGAGCAGTACTTC
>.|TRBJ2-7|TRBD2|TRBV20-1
CSARVTAGGQNNEQYF
TGCAGTGCTAGAGTGACAGCGGGGGGGCAAAACAATGAGCAGTACTTC
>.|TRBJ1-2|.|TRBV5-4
CASSRVGIEVLANYSYTF
TGTGCCAGCAGCCGGGTTGGGATCGAGGTCTTAGCTAACTATAGCTACACCTTC
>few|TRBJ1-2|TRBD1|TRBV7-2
CASSLTPGQGLGGYTF
TGTGCCAGCAGCCTGACCCCGGGACAGGGACTAGGGGGCTACACCTTC
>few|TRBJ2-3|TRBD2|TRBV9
CATTSGGDTDTQYF
TGTGCCACCACGTCGGGAGGGGACACAGATACGCAGTATTTT
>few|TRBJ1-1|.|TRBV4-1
CASSQEKEKNTEAFF
TGCGCCAGCAGCCAAGAAAAGGAGAAGAACACTGAAGCTTTCTTT
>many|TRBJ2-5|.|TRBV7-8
CASSTPGRQETQYF
TGTGCCAGCAGCACCCCAGGGAGGCAAGAGACCCAGTACTTC
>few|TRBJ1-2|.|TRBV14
CASSHRTANYGYTF
TGTGCCAGCAGCCATAGGACCGCGAACTATGGCTACACCTTC
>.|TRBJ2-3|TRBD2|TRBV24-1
CATSDPGLAGADTQYF
TGTGCCACCAGTGATCCGGGACTAGCGGGGGCAGATACGCAGTATTTT
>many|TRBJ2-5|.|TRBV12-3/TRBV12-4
CASNRDTTQETQYF
TGTGCCAGCAATAGGGACACCACACAAGAGACCCAGTACTTC
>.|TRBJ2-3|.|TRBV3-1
CASSQEGGLVADTQYF
TGTGCCAGCAGCCAAGAGGGGGGGCTCGTCGCAGATACGCAGTATTTT
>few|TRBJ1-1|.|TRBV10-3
CAISESQTMNTEAFF
TGTGCCATCAGTGAGTCTCAGACAATGAACACTGAAGCTTTCTTT
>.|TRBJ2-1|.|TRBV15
CATSRWGATYNGQFF
TGTGCCACCAGCAGGTGGGGGGCGACCTACAATGGGCAGTTCTTC
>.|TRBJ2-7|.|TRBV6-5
CASRVGGEQYF
TGTGCCAGCCGTGTCGGGGGCGAGCAGTACTTC
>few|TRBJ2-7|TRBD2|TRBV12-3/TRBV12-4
CATSGLAGRGYYNEQYF
TGTGCCACCAGCGGACTAGCGGGGCGAGGATACTACAATGAGCAGTACTTC
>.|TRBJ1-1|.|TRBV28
CASSLDNPNTEAFF
TGTGCCAGTAGTTTGGACAACCCGAACACTGAAGCTTTCTTT
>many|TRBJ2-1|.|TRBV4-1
CASKTEQGDGNEQFF
TGCGCCAGTAAAACGGAACAGGGTGACGGGAATGAGCAGTTCTTC
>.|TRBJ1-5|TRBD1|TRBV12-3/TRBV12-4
CVSRGQYSNQPQHF
TGTGTCAGCAGGGGACAGTATAGCAATCAGCCCCAGCATTTT
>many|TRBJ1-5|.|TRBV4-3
CASSQDRGRDQPQHF
TGCGCCAGCAGCCAAGATCGTGGAAGAGATCAGCCCCAGCATTTT
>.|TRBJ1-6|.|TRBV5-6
CASSLYDRYSPLHF
TGTGCCAGCAGCTTGTACGACAGATATTCACCCCTCCACTTT
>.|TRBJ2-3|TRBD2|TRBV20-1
CSARPLAGAPSTDTQYF
TGCAGTGCTAGACCACTAGCGGGGGCCCCTAGCACAGATACGCAGTATTTT
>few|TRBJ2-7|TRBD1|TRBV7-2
CASSLTGQGRYEQYF
TGTGCCAGCAGCTTAACGGGACAGGGACGCTACGAGCAGTACTTC
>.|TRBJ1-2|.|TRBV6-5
CASSSGSFPTLSYTF
TGTGCCAGCAGTTCGGGTTCTTTCCCTACGTTGAGCTACACCTTC
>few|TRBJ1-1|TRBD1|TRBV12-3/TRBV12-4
CASDRGTNTEAFF
TGTGCCAGCGACAGGGGCACGAACACTGAAGCTTTCTTT
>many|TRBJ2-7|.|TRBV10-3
CAISEAGTSYEQYF
TGTGCCATCAGTGAGGCGGGAACCTCCTACGAGCAGTACTTC
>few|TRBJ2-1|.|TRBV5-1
CASSLEQGYNEQFF
TGCGCCAGCAGCTTGGAACAGGGTTACAATGAGCAGTTCTTC
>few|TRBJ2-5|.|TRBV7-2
CAGSLDLATQYF
TGTGCCGGCAGCTTAGATCTAGCGACCCAGTACTTC
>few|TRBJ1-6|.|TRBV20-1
CSARPQQGSYNSPLHF
TGCAGTGCTAGACCACAACAGGGATCCTATAATTCACCCCTCCACTTT
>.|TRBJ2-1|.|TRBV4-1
CASSHGTRGYSYNEQFF
TGCGCCAGCAGCCACGGAACCAGGGGTTACTCCTACAATGAGCAGTTCTTC
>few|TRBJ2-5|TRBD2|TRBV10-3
CAIKIASGAQETQYF
TGTGCCATCAAGATAGCTAGCGGGGCACAAGAGACCCAGTACTTC
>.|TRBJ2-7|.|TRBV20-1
CSARAGVLDEQYF
TGCAGTGCTAGGGCAGGTGTGCTGGACGAGCAGTACTTC
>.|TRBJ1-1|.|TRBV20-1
CSAREAGVTEAFF
TGCAGTGCTAGAGAGGCAGGGGTGACTGAAGCTTTCTTT
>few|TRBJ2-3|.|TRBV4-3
CASSALGSAGYSDTQYF
TGCGCCAGCAGCGCACTCGGGTCGGCAGGGTATAGCGATACGCAGTATTTT
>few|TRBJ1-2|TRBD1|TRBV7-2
CASSKRTGEDGYTF
TGTGCCAGCAGCAAAAGGACAGGGGAGGATGGCTACACCTTC
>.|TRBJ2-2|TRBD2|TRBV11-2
CASSLGATSGLFF
TGTGCCAGCAGCTTAGGTGCGACTAGCGGGCTGTTTTTT
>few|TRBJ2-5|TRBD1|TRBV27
CASSLWTGTQETQYF
TGTGCCAGCAGTTTATGGACAGGGACACAAGAGACCCAGTACTTC